This T cell receptor beta chain was sequenced in a study of blood T cell repertoires in COVID-19. Under the authors' procedure: Reference gene primers were amplified, and this amplification served to estimate nucleated cell counts. The method was immunoSEQ multiplex PCR; TCRdb's version includes in-frame clones alone and lacks a portion of them. V, J and clone size were drawn from that table, and D and trimming were deduced from the DNA. The sample contains roughly 50,000 clones, approximately 85% of which appear only once. Germline assignment: CDR1 SGDLS and CDR2 YYNGEE. V trimming: 0 bases; J trimming: 7 bases; junction bases outside the gene matches: 5. The CDR3 loop spans 15 amino acids.

The sequencing input was peripheral blood. The gene calls are TRBV9 and TRBJ2-1, with TRBD2 matching over 9 bases. The TCR sequence derives from a woman between 55 and 75 years old with acute or convalescent COVID-19. In nucleotides, the CDR3 is TGTGCCAGCAGCGTAGGGGTTAGCGGGGGAAATGAGCAGTTCTTC. This encodes CASSVGVSGGNEQFF.